These T cell receptor beta chains were read from a single sample in a study of T cell repertoires in cytomegalovirus infection. MiXCR was run by TCRdb on the reads, yielding one entry per CDR3 protein. The sample contains fewer than 200,000 distinct CDR3 sequences, roughly 9.8% of which appear only once. What was sequenced was PBMCs. The receptors stem from a human donor in good health (CMV status not recorded). Some clones in this sample may be carry-over from other donors' samples. CDR3s include the opening cysteine and the closing phenylalanine or tryptophan. D genes are given only for firm matches. Size is stated for part of the rows, as once, few or many counts, or as a class when the clone is expanded.

J gene: TRBJ1-4; clone size: .; D gene: .; V gene: TRBV29-1; CDR3 protein: CSAGGGREKLFF; CDR3 DNA: TGCAGCGCGGGAGGGGGACGGGAAAAACTGTTTTTT
J gene: TRBJ2-7; clone size: many; D gene: .; V gene: TRBV10-2; CDR3 protein: CASSDARKNTYEQYF; CDR3 DNA: TGCGCCAGCAGTGACGCGAGGAAAAACACCTACGAGCAGTACTTC
J gene: TRBJ2-5; clone size: many; D gene: .; V gene: TRBV4-2; CDR3 protein: CASSQDRGHQETQYF; CDR3 DNA: TGTGCCAGCAGCCAAGACAGGGGACATCAAGAGACCCAGTACTTC
J gene: TRBJ1-5; clone size: many; D gene: .; V gene: TRBV7-2; CDR3 protein: CASSLAGRADQPQHF; CDR3 DNA: TGTGCCAGCAGCTTAGCCGGCAGGGCCGACCAGCCCCAGCATTTT
J gene: TRBJ1-5; clone size: few; D gene: .; V gene: TRBV11-2; CDR3 protein: CASSSLVGSHNQPQHF; CDR3 DNA: TGTGCCAGCAGCTCTTTGGTCGGCAGCCATAATCAGCCCCAGCATTTT
J gene: TRBJ1-1; clone size: many; D gene: .; V gene: TRBV7-2; CDR3 protein: CASSFRRALNTEAFF; CDR3 DNA: TGTGCCAGCAGCTTTAGACGGGCGCTGAACACTGAAGCTTTCTTT
J gene: TRBJ2-2; clone size: many; D gene: .; V gene: TRBV5-1; CDR3 protein: CASSFSAFSTGELFF; CDR3 DNA: TGCGCCAGCAGCTTCTCCGCGTTTAGTACCGGGGAGCTGTTTTTT
J gene: TRBJ1-1; clone size: few; D gene: .; V gene: TRBV4-3; CDR3 protein: CASSQSNTEAFF; CDR3 DNA: TGCGCCAGCAGCCAATCTAACACTGAAGCTTTCTTT
J gene: TRBJ1-1; clone size: .; D gene: .; V gene: TRBV5-4; CDR3 protein: CASSLETTGNTEAFF; CDR3 DNA: TGTGCCAGCAGCTTGGAAACGACAGGGAACACTGAAGCTTTCTTT
J gene: TRBJ2-7; clone size: many; D gene: .; V gene: TRBV5-1; CDR3 protein: CASSLASSDRGSSYEQYF; CDR3 DNA: TGCGCCAGCAGCTTGGCCAGTTCGGACCGGGGAAGCTCCTACGAGCAGTACTTC
J gene: TRBJ2-7; clone size: many; D gene: TRBD2; V gene: TRBV4-3; CDR3 protein: CASSQAWTSGVEQYF; CDR3 DNA: TGCGCCAGCAGCCAAGCCTGGACTAGCGGGGTCGAGCAGTACTTC
J gene: TRBJ2-7; clone size: many; D gene: TRBD1; V gene: TRBV7-8; CDR3 protein: CASSSTGGALFEQYF; CDR3 DNA: TGTGCCAGCAGCTCCACAGGGGGCGCCCTGTTCGAGCAGTACTTC
J gene: TRBJ1-5; clone size: .; D gene: .; V gene: TRBV6-2/TRBV6-3; CDR3 protein: CASTPNLVQPQHF; CDR3 DNA: TGTGCCAGCACCCCGAATCTGGTTCAGCCCCAGCATTTT
J gene: TRBJ1-1; clone size: .; D gene: .; V gene: TRBV29-1; CDR3 protein: CSVGTLEAFF; CDR3 DNA: TGCAGCGTTGGGACTCTTGAAGCTTTCTTT
J gene: TRBJ2-5; clone size: many; D gene: .; V gene: TRBV6-2/TRBV6-3; CDR3 protein: CASSSADYPGETQYF; CDR3 DNA: TGTGCCAGCAGCTCGGCGGACTACCCGGGGGAGACCCAGTACTTC
J gene: TRBJ1-2; clone size: many; D gene: TRBD1; V gene: TRBV7-6; CDR3 protein: CASSPSTGAPNGYTF; CDR3 DNA: TGTGCCAGCAGCCCGTCGACAGGGGCGCCTAATGGCTACACCTTC
J gene: TRBJ2-5; clone size: .; D gene: .; V gene: TRBV2; CDR3 protein: CASSEARRGSETQYF; CDR3 DNA: TGTGCCAGCAGTGAAGCTAGGCGGGGATCCGAGACCCAGTACTTC
J gene: TRBJ2-1; clone size: many; D gene: .; V gene: TRBV7-2; CDR3 protein: CASSLGLLHNEQFF; CDR3 DNA: TGTGCCAGCAGCTTAGGCCTACTCCACAATGAGCAGTTCTTC
J gene: TRBJ1-4; clone size: few; D gene: TRBD1; V gene: TRBV28; CDR3 protein: CASSRSGTGGSNEKLFF; CDR3 DNA: TGTGCCAGCAGCCGCTCCGGGACAGGGGGCTCTAATGAAAAACTGTTTTTT
J gene: TRBJ2-2; clone size: .; D gene: .; V gene: TRBV19; CDR3 protein: CASSIEGFGGQLFF; CDR3 DNA: TGTGCCAGTAGTATAGAAGGCTTCGGCGGGCAGCTGTTTTTT
J gene: TRBJ1-1; clone size: many; D gene: .; V gene: TRBV6-1; CDR3 protein: CASRGNTEAFF; CDR3 DNA: TGTGCCAGCAGAGGGAACACTGAAGCTTTCTTT
J gene: TRBJ2-7; clone size: many; D gene: .; V gene: TRBV7-2; CDR3 protein: CASSQGLSYEQYF; CDR3 DNA: TGTGCCAGCAGCCAGGGACTTTCCTACGAGCAGTACTTC
J gene: TRBJ2-2; clone size: many; D gene: .; V gene: TRBV4-3; CDR3 protein: CASSQETAGTGELFF; CDR3 DNA: TGCGCCAGCAGCCAAGAGACAGCGGGCACCGGGGAGCTGTTTTTT
J gene: TRBJ2-1; clone size: few; D gene: .; V gene: TRBV20-1; CDR3 protein: CSATSAGRYGNEQFF; CDR3 DNA: TGCAGTGCTACATCGGCGGGGCGATATGGCAATGAGCAGTTCTTC
J gene: TRBJ2-3; clone size: many; D gene: TRBD2; V gene: TRBV7-8; CDR3 protein: CASRTGTSGRSLLTDTQYF; CDR3 DNA: TGTGCCAGCAGGACCGGGACTAGCGGGAGGTCGCTCCTGACAGATACGCAGTATTTT
J gene: TRBJ1-5; clone size: many; D gene: .; V gene: TRBV7-8; CDR3 protein: CASSPRGGGESNQPQHF; CDR3 DNA: TGTGCCAGCAGCCCCCGAGGGGGGGGCGAGAGCAATCAGCCCCAGCATTTT
J gene: TRBJ1-5; clone size: many; D gene: .; V gene: TRBV4-1; CDR3 protein: CASSQGQGNQPQHF; CDR3 DNA: TGCGCCAGCAGCCAAGGGCAGGGTAATCAGCCCCAGCATTTT
J gene: TRBJ2-7; clone size: .; D gene: TRBD2; V gene: TRBV6-2/TRBV6-3; CDR3 protein: CASSSTSGRSFYEQYF; CDR3 DNA: TGTGCCAGCAGTTCGACTAGCGGGAGATCTTTCTACGAGCAGTACTTC
J gene: TRBJ1-1; clone size: .; D gene: .; V gene: TRBV4-1; CDR3 protein: CASSRVEGEAFF; CDR3 DNA: TGCGCCAGCAGCCGGGTTGAAGGTGAAGCTTTCTTT
J gene: TRBJ1-5; clone size: many; D gene: .; V gene: TRBV24-1; CDR3 protein: CATSETGSPNQPQHF; CDR3 DNA: TGTGCCACCAGTGAGACAGGCTCCCCGAATCAGCCCCAGCATTTT
J gene: TRBJ2-1; clone size: .; D gene: TRBD2; V gene: TRBV28; CDR3 protein: CASRTSGGYNEQFF; CDR3 DNA: TGTGCCAGCAGGACTAGCGGGGGGTACAATGAGCAGTTCTTC
J gene: TRBJ1-6; clone size: many; D gene: TRBD1; V gene: TRBV7-2; CDR3 protein: CASSLGWPGGNSPLHF; CDR3 DNA: TGTGCCAGCAGCTTAGGATGGCCAGGGGGAAATTCACCCCTCCACTTT
J gene: TRBJ1-1; clone size: few; D gene: .; V gene: TRBV19; CDR3 protein: CASSIPGVGAEAFF; CDR3 DNA: TGTGCCAGTAGTATACCCGGGGTTGGCGCTGAAGCTTTCTTT
J gene: TRBJ1-1; clone size: .; D gene: .; V gene: TRBV19; CDR3 protein: CASNRFQGLVTEAFF; CDR3 DNA: TGTGCCAGTAATAGATTCCAGGGTTTGGTCACTGAAGCTTTCTTT
J gene: TRBJ2-1; clone size: few; D gene: .; V gene: TRBV19; CDR3 protein: CASTLVGGSYNEQFF; CDR3 DNA: TGTGCCAGTACCTTGGTGGGCGGCTCCTACAATGAGCAGTTCTTC